A single sample is the source of the 31 T cell receptor beta chains below, sequenced in a study of human T cells and chemical hapten exposure. Time point noted: pre-sensitization, week 0. Stated treatment: therapeutic diphenylcyclopropenone sensitization with weekly scalp DPC. TCRdb analysed the RACE reads with MiXCR anew, one entry per CDR3 protein. The sample lists about 120,000 distinct CDR3 sequences, approximately 13% occurring once. This specimen was whole blood, taken in connection with sensitization to the hapten diphenylcyclopropenone (DPC). The receptor source for this set is a young woman with alopecia areata. Some clones in this sample may be carry-over from other donors' samples.

The rearrangement uses TRBV29-1 and TRBJ2-7, with 7 bases that match TRBD1. CDR1 is SQVTM, CDR2 ANQGSEA, per germline. CDR3 size: 14 residues. With 7 bases clipped from V and 1 base from J, the junction kept 10 bases outside the gene matches. CDR3 in DNA: TGCAGCGCTGCGACAGGGTCCCGATCCTACGAGCAGTACTTC. The encoded protein is CSAATGSRSYEQYF.

In its sample, this clonotype was seen a few times. The chain combines TRBV7-6 with TRBJ2-1, with 9 bases that match TRBD2. J lost 0 bases, V lost 5 bases, and 11 bases had no gene match. In germline, CDR1 is SGHVS, CDR2 FNYEAQ. The CDR3 is 18 amino acids. The CDR3 region has the DNA TGTGCCAGCAGCCTGAGGACTAGCGTCCCCCTCTCCTACAATGAGCAGTTCTTC. This codes for CASSLRTSVPLSYNEQFF.

This clonotype was found many times. The chain is built from TRBV30 and TRBJ1-3, with D possibly being TRBD1 (6 bases). The CDR3 runs to 15 residues. Trimming left V 3 bases short and J 0 bases short, with 12 bases between. Germline V gene lookup returns CDR1 GTSNPN and CDR2 SVGIG (reference sequence). CDR3 sequence reads: CAWSRRGYSGNTIYF. The CDR3 region has the DNA TGTGCCTGGAGCCGCAGGGGATACTCTGGAAACACCATATATTTT.

This clonotype has only a few counts. The chain has TRBV7-9 and TRBJ2-5; D remains ambiguous. V lost 0 bases, J lost 2 bases, and 7 bases lay in between. Germline V gene lookup returns CDR1 SEHNR and CDR2 FQNEAQ (reference sequence). The CDR3 is 14 amino acids. The CDR3 here is CASSLALGQETQYF. The CDR3 nucleotides read TGTGCCAGCAGCTTAGCCCTCGGACAAGAGACCCAGTACTTC.

This clonotype appeared a few times. V is TRBV7-9 and J is TRBJ2-6; weak D call: TRBD1 (6 bases). CDR3 length equals 18 residues. CDR1 and CDR2 from the germline V gene are SEHNR and FQNEAQ (reference sequence). Deletions cut 6 bases from V and 0 bases from J, with 18 bases between. The CDR3 nucleotides are TGTGCCAGCAGTTGGACCCGACAGGCCCTCTCTGGGGCCAACGTCCTGACTTTC. Protein product: CASSWTRQALSGANVLTF.

This clonotype has ten or more counts. This chain uses TRBV2 with TRBJ1-5; TRBD1 aligns across 7 bases. The V and J ends lost 6 bases and 1 base, in that order; junction bases with no gene match: 3. The CDR3 length is 14 residues. Germline values: CDR1 SNHLY, CDR2 FYNNEI. The CDR3 DNA sequence: TGTGCCAGCAGCGCGACAGGGAGCAATCAGCCCCAGCATTTT. This sequence encodes CASSATGSNQPQHF.

This clonotype was seen a few times. V usage is TRBV24-1 and J usage is TRBJ2-3; a possible D gene is TRBD1 (5 bases). The CDR3 is made up of 17 amino acids. Deletions cut 3 bases from V and 6 bases from J, with 21 bases between. Per germline, CDR1 KGHDR and CDR2 SFDVKD. Here the CDR3 reads CATSDGAIPGVKDTQYF. CDR3 nucleotide sequence: TGTGCCACCAGTGATGGGGCGATTCCTGGCGTCAAGGATACGCAGTATTTT.

This clonotype was observed a few times. V usage is TRBV4-1 and J usage is TRBJ1-1; D call uncertain. The CDR3 runs 13 residues. Germline CDR1 reads MGHRA; CDR2 reads YSYEKL. Trimming took 0 bases from V and 5 from J, leaving 7 bases between them. The CDR3 coding sequence is TGCGCCAGCAGCCAAGATTTCCGGACTGAAGCTTTCTTT. Translating it yields CASSQDFRTEAFF.

A note on this clonotype: One junction end disagrees with the germline gene, perhaps due to a read error. The chain uses TRBV6-5 and TRBJ2-1; 8 bases agree with TRBD2. The CDR3 spans 15 residues. The germline V gene encodes CDR1 MNHEY and CDR2 SVGAGI. DNA of the CDR3: TGTGCCAGCGGTTACGCGGGGGGATTTCACAATGAGCAGTTCTTC. Encoded protein: CASGYAGGFHNEQFF.

The gene calls are TRBV6-6 and TRBJ1-2; no firm D call. Germline-derived CDR1 and CDR2 are MNHNY and SVGAGI (reference sequence). V lost 5 bases and J 4 bases, leaving 8 bases between the germline ends. The CDR3 runs 12 residues. CDR3 bases: TGTGCCAGCAGTCCCTCCTCCTATGGCTACACCTTC. This encodes CASSPSSYGYTF.

This chain connects TRBV28 to TRBJ1-5, with D unclear. Trimming cost V 7 bases and J 7 bases, with 5 bases left between them. The CDR3 runs 10 residues. Germline V lookup: CDR1 MDHEN, CDR2 SYDVKM. The DNA of the CDR3 is TGTGCCAGCAATAGGCAGCCCCAGCATTTT. Translation gives CASNRQPQHF.

This clonotype has just one count. One base away lies a much larger clone, so this may be a sequencing read error. The V and J genes are TRBV18 and TRBJ2-5; D uncertain. Between the trimmed V and J ends, which lost 0 bases and 5 bases, there was a span of 10 bases. This CDR3 is built from 14 residues. The germline V gene encodes CDR1 KGHSH and CDR2 LQKENI. CDR3: CASSPPVSFETQYF. CDR3 nucleotide sequence: TGTGCCAGCTCACCACCGGTAAGCTTTGAGACCCAGTACTTC.

This clonotype turned up a few times. The chain joins TRBV27 to TRBJ2-1; 8 bases agree with TRBD2. The ends lost 7 bases at V and 6 bases at J; junction bases unmatched: 2. The CDR3 contains 12 residues. Germline CDR1 is MNHEY and CDR2 is SMNVEV (reference sequence). The CDR3, as DNA: TGTGCCAGCACTCTAGCGGGCAATGAGCAGTTCTTC. It translates to CASTLAGNEQFF.

The chain has TRBV28 and TRBJ1-2, with D uncertain. Trimming stripped 11 bases from V and 2 bases from J, with 9 bases between. CDR1 and CDR2 from the germline V gene are MDHEN and SYDVKM. The CDR3 length is 11 residues. CDR3 DNA sequence: TGTGCCTGCTCCGGAAACTATGGCTACACCTTC. Protein sequence: CACSGNYGYTF.

The rearrangement joins TRBV6-5 to TRBJ2-3; D not resolved. The CDR3 consists of 13 residues. The germline V gene encodes CDR1 MNHEY and CDR2 SVGAGI. Trimming stripped 2 bases from V and 2 bases from J, with 5 bases between. The CDR3 here is CASSYDHTDTQYF. The CDR3 DNA reads TGTGCCAGCAGTTACGACCACACAGATACGCAGTATTTT.

Written as DNA, the CDR3 is TGTGCCAGCAGCCTGGGGACAGGGGCGTCTGGAAACACCATATATTTT. Translation gives CASSLGTGASGNTIYF. The chain links TRBV9 to TRBJ1-3; 10 bases align to TRBD1. J was trimmed by 1 base and V by 4 bases; bases with no gene match: 5. Germline CDR1 SGDLS, CDR2 YYNGEE. This CDR3 has 16 amino acids.

This clonotype has only a few counts. The genes are TRBV18 and TRBJ2-1, with 7 bases matching TRBD1. The trim removed 4 bases at V and 0 bases at J, leaving 6 bases unmatched. The length of the CDR3 is 16 residues. Germline CDR1 KGHSH, CDR2 LQKENI. In DNA, the CDR3 is TGTGCCAGCTCACGGGGACAGCCTAGCTCCTACAATGAGCAGTTCTTC. This translates into CASSRGQPSSYNEQFF.

Only a few counts were recorded for this clonotype. The V call is TRBV28, the J call TRBJ1-4; 8 nucleotides match TRBD1. The CDR3 sequence is 13 residues long. V trimming: 5 bases; J trimming: 8 bases; junction bases outside the gene matches: 4. Germline V CDR1 and CDR2: MDHEN, SYDVKM. Here the CDR3 reads CASSRTGREKLFF. DNA for the CDR3: TGTGCCAGCAGTCGGACAGGGCGGGAAAAACTGTTTTTT.

This clonotype was counted many times. The chain joins TRBV12-3 or TRBV12-4 to TRBJ1-5, with a weak D call TRBD1 (5 bases). The length of the CDR3 is 15 residues. V was shortened by 4 bases and J by 0 bases, with 10 bases between the two germline ends. The CDR3 loop reads CASSWVGGSNQPQHF. CDR3 DNA sequence: TGTGCCAGCAGTTGGGTCGGGGGTAGCAATCAGCCCCAGCATTTT.

The CDR3 DNA reads as TGTGCCAGCAGCGTAGGACCGACGGGGGACCCGAACACCGGGGAGCTGTTTTTT. It encodes CASSVGPTGDPNTGELFF. The V call is TRBV9, the J call TRBJ2-2; TRBD2 might be the D (6 bases). Germline-derived CDR1 and CDR2 are SGDLS and YYNGEE. V lost 0 bases, J lost 0 bases, and 15 bases lay in between. This CDR3 comprises 18 residues.

This clonotype showed up many times. J is TRBJ2-2 and V is TRBV28; tentative D call: TRBD2 (5 bases). Trimming removed 6 bases at V and 5 bases at J, with 16 bases between. The CDR3 totals 15 residues. CDR1 MDHEN and CDR2 SYDVKM come from the germline V gene. CDR3 region: CASSLEGGRTGELFF. The CDR3, as DNA: TGTGCCAGCAGCTTAGAGGGCGGGCGAACCGGGGAGCTGTTTTTT. Full variable domain (outside the CDR3, taken from reference TRBV28 and TRBJ2-2): DVKVTQSSRYLVKRTGEKVFLECVQDMDHENMFWYRQDPGLGLRLIYFSYDVKMKEKGDIPEGYSVSREKKERFSLILESASTNQTSMYLCASSLEGGRTGELFFGEGSRLTVL.

The rearrangement uses TRBV18 and TRBJ1-6, with D possibly TRBD1 on 5 matching bases. The V end lost 3 bases, the J end lost 8 bases, and 11 bases lay between the germline ends. Germline V CDR1 and CDR2: KGHSH, LQKENI. The CDR3 consists of 14 residues. DNA for the CDR3: TGTGCCAGCTCACCCCGGGACGGAGATTCACCCCTCCACTTT. Amino acid sequence: CASSPRDGDSPLHF.

This clonotype was seen many times. The chain has TRBV6-6 and TRBJ1-5; TRBD1 might be the D (6 bases). The CDR3 runs 17 residues. Trimming shortened V by 6 bases and J by 2 bases, and 20 bases separated the two germline ends. CDR1 and CDR2 (germline): MNHNY, SVGAGI (reference sequence). This CDR3 reads CASRVGTLRRGNQPQHF. The DNA for the CDR3 is TGTGCCAGCAGAGTCGGGACACTTCGGAGGGGCAATCAGCCCCAGCATTTT.

This clonotype was picked up a small number of times. V gene TRBV5-1 combines with J gene TRBJ2-1; 9 nucleotides agree with TRBD1. The CDR3 is 15 residues long. V shed 4 bases, J shed 3 bases, and the junction held 5 bases outside the gene matches. Germline-derived CDR1 and CDR2 are SGHRS and YFSETQ. CDR3 sequence (DNA): TGCGCCAGCAGCGTCACAGGGGGCGACTACAATGAGCAGTTCTTC. This sequence encodes CASSVTGGDYNEQFF.

The table lists this clonotype with many counts. The V call is TRBV12-3 or TRBV12-4, the J call TRBJ1-2; D gene unclear. V lost 2 bases and J 7 bases, leaving 17 bases between the germline ends. This CDR3 has 15 residues. The chain's CDR3 is CASSLPRLRRGGYTF. In DNA form, the CDR3 reads TGTGCCAGCAGTTTACCCCGACTCAGGAGAGGTGGCTACACCTTC.

This clonotype was counted ten times or more. The CDR3 protein is CASRQGRGGYTF. The CDR3 coding sequence is TGTGCCAGCAGACAGGGAAGGGGCGGCTACACCTTC. The chain carries TRBV6-6 and TRBJ1-2; possible D gene TRBD1, 6 bases. The V and J ends lost 6 bases and 8 bases respectively, with 13 bases between them. The CDR3 has 12 amino acids. The germline gives CDR1 MNHNY, CDR2 SVGAGI (reference sequence).

This rearrangement joins TRBV5-4 to TRBJ2-2, with a tentative D call TRBD1 (7 bases). Germline V gene lookup returns CDR1 SGHNT and CDR2 YYREEE (reference sequence). Deletions cut 0 bases from V and 3 bases from J, with 12 bases between. The CDR3 contains 16 residues. The CDR3 sequence is CASSLARGVDTGELFF. The CDR3 DNA is TGTGCCAGCAGCTTGGCCAGGGGGGTCGACACCGGGGAGCTGTTTTTT.

This clonotype was observed many times. The chain employs TRBV12-5 and TRBJ2-3; the D gene is possibly TRBD1 (6 bases). The CDR3 length is 12 residues. Germline lookup yields CDR1 LGHNT and CDR2 FRNRAP. Trimming removed 9 bases from V and 5 bases from J, with 12 bases in between. The CDR3 loop is CASARGRDTQYF. DNA for the CDR3: TGTGCTAGCGCCAGGGGTAGAGATACGCAGTATTTT.

This clonotype was found a few times. The chain combines TRBV7-8 with TRBJ1-4, with D unresolved. CDR1 is SGHVS, CDR2 FQNEAQ, per germline. Trimming removed 3 bases at V and 0 bases at J, with 5 bases between. The CDR3 runs to 14 residues. DNA of the CDR3: TGTGCCAGCAGCTTGGGCTCAACTAATGAAAAACTGTTTTTT. It encodes CASSLGSTNEKLFF.

This clonotype was picked up a small number of times. This chain uses TRBV5-4 with TRBJ2-3, with TRBD1 identical over 7 bases. Germline values: CDR1 SGHNT, CDR2 YYREEE (reference sequence). V gave up 4 bases and J gave up 4 bases; unmatched junction bases: 3. CDR3 size: 13 residues. CDR3 region: CASSPTGPDTQYF. In DNA, the CDR3 is TGTGCCAGCAGCCCGACAGGGCCAGATACGCAGTATTTT.

This clonotype was observed many times. This chain connects TRBV5-6 to TRBJ2-7; D unresolved. V was pared by 1 base and J by 0 bases, with 5 bases between. The CDR3 runs to 13 residues. Germline V gives CDR1 SGHDT, CDR2 YYEEEE. CDR3 in DNA: TGTGCCAGCAGCTTGCCTAGCTCCTACGAGCAGTACTTC. It is translated as CASSLPSSYEQYF.